The 20 T cell receptor beta chains listed next were all sequenced from one sample in a study of cytomegalovirus exposure and HLA in healthy donors. Libraries were prepared by immunoSEQ multiplex PCR; TCRdb keeps only in-frame clonotypes and omits some of them. The data show fewer than 120,000 clones, with around 89% seen just once and more than 1.4% held by the top ten. The sample taken for sequencing was PBMCs. Receptor source: a woman younger than 45 in good health and CMV-seropositive.

J is TRBJ2-5 and V is TRBV30, with D tentatively TRBD1 (5 bases). CDR1 is GTSNPN and CDR2 is SVGIG in the germline V gene (reference sequence). The CDR3 has 13 residues. The V gene lost 0 bases and the J gene lost 5 bases, with 10 bases spanning the gap. The CDR3 DNA reads TGTGCCTGGAGTGTACAGGTTCCGGAGACCCAGTACTTC. It codes for CAWSVQVPETQYF.

The chain uses TRBV4-1 and TRBJ1-1; TRBD1 aligns across 10 bases. V lost 6 bases to trimming and J lost 5 bases; unmatched junction nucleotides: 12. From germline, CDR1 is MGHRA and CDR2 YSYEKL. The CDR3 covers 16 residues. The DNA of the CDR3 is TGCGCCAGCAGACAACGACAGGGGGCTAGTCGTACTGAAGCTTTCTTT. This encodes CASRQRQGASRTEAFF.

V usage is TRBV4-1 and J usage is TRBJ1-1; no clear D. Germline V gene sequence: CDR1 MGHRA, CDR2 YSYEKL. The CDR3 has 17 residues. V lost 3 bases to trimming and J lost 0 bases, with 17 bases between them. The CDR3 DNA is TGCGCCAGCAGCCACCCCCATGTCCGAGGGATGAACACTGAAGCTTTCTTT. This encodes CASSHPHVRGMNTEAFF.

The V and J genes are TRBV13 and TRBJ2-1; TRBD2 matches 11 bases. CDR1 is PRHDT, CDR2 FYEKMQ, per germline (reference sequence). The CDR3 runs to 14 residues. The J segment lost 8 bases and the V segment lost 7 bases, leaving 7 bases of the junction unmatched. The CDR3 is CASKLAGGPHEQFF. For the CDR3, the DNA is TGTGCCAGCAAATTAGCGGGGGGGCCCCATGAGCAGTTCTTC.

This clone appeared a few times. V gene TRBV11-2 combines with J gene TRBJ1-1; D might be TRBD1 (6 bases). The length of the CDR3 is 12 residues. Germline CDR1 SGHAT, CDR2 FQNNGV. Trimming cost V 1 base and J 7 bases, with 7 bases left between them. The chain's CDR3 is CASSLGTVEAFF. CDR3 DNA: TGTGCCAGCAGCTTAGGGACAGTTGAAGCTTTCTTT.

This chain links TRBV19 with TRBJ2-5; 11 positions match TRBD2. The CDR3 loop spans 14 amino acids. The V segment lost 4 bases and the J segment 2 bases; nucleotides outside the gene matches: 0. Per the germline V gene, CDR1 is LNHDA and CDR2 is SQIVND (reference sequence). In DNA, the CDR3 is TGTGCCAGTAGTAGGACTAGCGGGCAAGAGACCCAGTACTTC. Its protein product is CASSRTSGQETQYF.

V and J are TRBV4-3 and TRBJ1-2; unclear D gene. The CDR3 extends over 12 amino acids. V lost 5 bases and J lost 10, with 14 bases in between. The germline gives CDR1 LGHNA, CDR2 YSLEER. CDR3 in amino acids: CASSTGSRNYTF. The CDR3 DNA reads as TGCGCCAGCAGCACCGGCTCGAGGAACTACACCTTC.

The chain is built from TRBV27 and TRBJ2-7, with TRBD1 matching 9 bases. Trimming at V came to 5 bases and at J to 4 bases, leaving 12 bases not matched to a gene. Germline-derived CDR1 and CDR2 are MNHEY and SMNVEV (reference sequence). This CDR3 comprises 16 residues. CDR3: CASSPAGGTGLYEQYF. The DNA for the CDR3 is TGTGCCAGCAGTCCCGCTGGTGGGACAGGGCTATACGAGCAGTACTTC.

J is TRBJ1-1 and V is TRBV5-6; D might be TRBD1 (5 bases). Germline V gene data show CDR1 as SGHDT and CDR2 as YYEEEE. The germline V and J ends were trimmed by 0 bases and 5 bases, with 11 bases remaining between them. This CDR3 is 14 amino acids long. CDR3 in DNA: TGTGCCAGCAGCTTGGTACAGGAGAGGACTGAAGCTTTCTTT. It codes for CASSLVQERTEAFF.

V gene TRBV10-3 combines with J gene TRBJ1-1; 7 bases match TRBD1. V was pared by 0 bases and J by 1 base, with 5 bases of the junction left unmatched. The germline gives CDR1 ENHRY, CDR2 SYGVKD. The CDR3 runs to 16 residues. The CDR3, as DNA: TGTGCCATCAGTGAGTCGATAGGGACAGCGAACACTGAAGCTTTCTTT. Translated, it gives CAISESIGTANTEAFF.

J is TRBJ1-1 and V is TRBV6-1, with TRBD1 as a possible D gene (5 bases). From germline, CDR1 is MNHNS and CDR2 SASEGT. This CDR3 is 14 amino acids long. The germline V and J ends were trimmed by 7 bases and 3 bases, with 15 bases remaining between them. The CDR3 coding sequence is TGTGCCAGCAAGGCCGTTGGAGGGGACACTGAAGCTTTCTTT. Translation gives CASKAVGGDTEAFF.

This clone has just a few counts. The CDR3 coding sequence is TGTGCCAGCAGCGGTAGCGGGGAACGCTACGAGCAGTACTTC. Residues: CASSGSGERYEQYF. The genes are TRBV9 and TRBJ2-7, with 8 bases that match TRBD2. Germline CDR1 and CDR2: SGDLS and YYNGEE. The CDR3 runs 14 residues. Trimming took 3 bases from V and 3 from J; bases not matched to a gene: 5.

This chain links TRBV12-2 with TRBJ2-3; TRBD2, as called in the table, went unchecked against the DNA. TRBV12-2 corresponds to a pseudogene. The CDR3 contains 15 residues. CDR3 sequence (DNA): TGTGCAAGTCGCTTAAAGTCCGGGGTCGCAGATACGCAGTATTTT. It is translated as CASRLKSGVADTQYF.

This chain connects TRBV6-5 to TRBJ1-1; weak D call: TRBD1 (5 bases). The germline gives CDR1 MNHEY, CDR2 SVGAGI. This CDR3 is 11 amino acids long. V lost 6 bases and J lost 8, with 10 bases in between. The CDR3 is CASRSTGEAFF. The CDR3 nucleotides read TGTGCCAGCAGAAGCACAGGAGAAGCTTTCTTT.

The chain joins TRBV5-4 to TRBJ2-7; a weak D match, TRBD1 (6 bases). This CDR3 is 13 amino acids long. In germline, CDR1 is SGHNT, CDR2 YYREEE (reference sequence). V gave up 4 bases and J gave up 4 bases, with 12 bases separating them. CDR3 region: CASSLETGYEQYF. The CDR3 region has the DNA TGTGCCAGCAGCCTAGAAACAGGGTACGAGCAGTACTTC. The whole variable domain, remainder taken from reference TRBV5-4 and TRBJ2-7, is ETGVTQSPTHLIKTRGQQVTLRCSSQSGHNTVSWYQQALGQGPQFIFQYYREEENGRGNFPPRFSGLQFPNYSSELNVNALELDDSALYLCASSLETGYEQYFGPGTRLTVT.

This rearrangement joins TRBV15 to TRBJ1-6, with D perhaps matching TRBD1 (5 bases). This CDR3 is 15 amino acids long. The V and J ends lost 0 bases and 10 bases respectively, with 13 bases between them. CDR1 LNHNV and CDR2 YYDKDF come from the germline V gene (reference sequence). The CDR3 loop reads CATSRDRDSGSPLHF. Here the CDR3 DNA reads TGTGCCACCAGCAGAGATAGGGACTCGGGGTCACCCCTCCACTTT. Complete variable domain (other parts from reference TRBV15 and TRBJ1-6): DAMVIQNPRYQVTQFGKPVTLSCSQTLNHNVMYWYQQKSSQAPKLLFHYYDKDFNNEADTPDNFQSRRPNTSFCFLDIRSPGLGDTAMYLCATSRDRDSGSPLHFGNGTRLTVT.

This chain uses TRBV7-7 with TRBJ2-5; TRBD1 aligns across 7 bases. Losses at the gene ends were 5 bases for V and 5 bases for J; bases not matched to a gene: 14. This CDR3 is 16 amino acids long. Germline CDR1 SSHAT, CDR2 FNYEAQ (reference sequence). CDR3 region: CASSPVGRMTGETQYF. The DNA for the CDR3 is TGTGCCAGCAGCCCTGTAGGCAGGATGACAGGGGAGACCCAGTACTTC.

The genes are TRBV7-3 and TRBJ2-1; 10 bases map to TRBD2. The germline V gene has CDR1 SGHTA and CDR2 FQGTGA. CDR3 size: 18 residues. With V trimmed by 1 base and J by 5 bases, 11 bases remained unmatched. DNA for the CDR3: TGTGCCAGCAGCTTAAATCGGTTATTAGCGGGGGGTAACAATGAGCAGTTCTTC. Amino acid sequence: CASSLNRLLAGGNNEQFF.

The chain combines TRBV4-3 with TRBJ2-7; 9 bases are shared with TRBD1. V shed 3 bases, J shed 2 bases, and the junction held 11 bases outside the gene matches. This CDR3 spans 17 amino acids. CDR1 and CDR2 (germline): LGHNA, YSLEER. CDR3 in amino acids: CASSHLVGQGRPYEQYF. CDR3 DNA sequence: TGCGCCAGCAGCCACCTCGTCGGACAGGGGCGACCCTACGAGCAGTACTTC.

This chain connects TRBV14 to TRBJ2-7, with TRBD2 matching 7 bases. Germline assignment: CDR1 SGHDN and CDR2 FVKESK. Trimming took 0 bases from V and 7 from J; bases not matched to a gene: 18. The CDR3 loop spans 18 amino acids. The DNA for the CDR3 is TGTGCCAGCAGCCAAGAATTTAAAGTGACTAGCAGTCTGGAGGAGCAGTACTTC. Translated: CASSQEFKVTSSLEEQYF.